This T cell receptor (beta chain) was identified in a study of OX40 agonist ivuxolimab in advanced cancers. About the study: Patients receiving dose escalation had hepatocellular carcinoma, melanoma, renal cell or head and neck cancer. Study results and caveats: At 0.1 to 3.0 mg/kg and by week 6, clonal expansion occurred in CD4+ and CD8+ blood T cells. Compared with CD4+, CD8+ T cells on average had more expanded clones.

After removal of 0 bases from V and 8 bases from J, the junction contained 3 bases not matched to a gene. This CDR3 contains 13 residues. The germline V gene has CDR1 MNHEY and CDR2 SVGAGI. About this clone itself: The antigen remains unidentified.

Peripheral blood came from all dose cohorts at three timepoints. Using immunoSEQ multiplex PCR, the repertoire was profiled, and TCRdb retains in-frame clones only, with some absent. Of roughly 56,000 clones listed, around 84% are singletons. The source is an adult with an advanced solid tumor such as melanoma, head and neck, liver or kidney cancer. The genes are TRBV6-5 and TRBJ1-2; 7 nucleotides agree with TRBD1. This specimen was CD4+ or CD8+ T cells sorted from blood, taken in a trial of the OX40 agonist ivuxolimab. In DNA, the CDR3 is TGTGCCAGCAGTTACTCAGGGGGCGCGGGCTACACCTTC. Protein sequence: CASSYSGGAGYTF.